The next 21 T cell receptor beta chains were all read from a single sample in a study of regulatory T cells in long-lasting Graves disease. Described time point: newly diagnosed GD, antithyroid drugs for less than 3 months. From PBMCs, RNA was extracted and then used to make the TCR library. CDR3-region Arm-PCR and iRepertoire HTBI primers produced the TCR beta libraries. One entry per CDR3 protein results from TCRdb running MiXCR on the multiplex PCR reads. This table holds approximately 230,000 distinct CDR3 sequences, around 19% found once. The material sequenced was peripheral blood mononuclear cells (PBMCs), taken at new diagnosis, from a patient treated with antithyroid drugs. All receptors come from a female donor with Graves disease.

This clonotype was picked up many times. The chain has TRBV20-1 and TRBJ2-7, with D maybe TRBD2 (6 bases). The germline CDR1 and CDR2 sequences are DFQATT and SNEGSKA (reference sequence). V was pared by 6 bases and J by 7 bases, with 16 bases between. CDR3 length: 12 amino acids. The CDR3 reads CSANREPGEQYF. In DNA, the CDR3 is TGCAGTGCGAACCGGGAGCCGGGGGAGCAGTACTTC.

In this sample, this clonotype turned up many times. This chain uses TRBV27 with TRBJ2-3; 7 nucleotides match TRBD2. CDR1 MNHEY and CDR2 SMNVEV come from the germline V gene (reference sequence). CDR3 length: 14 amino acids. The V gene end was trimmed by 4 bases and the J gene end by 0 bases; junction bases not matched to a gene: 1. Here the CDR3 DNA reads TGTGCCAGCAGTTCGGGACTAAGCACAGATACGCAGTATTTT. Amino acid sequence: CASSSGLSTDTQYF.

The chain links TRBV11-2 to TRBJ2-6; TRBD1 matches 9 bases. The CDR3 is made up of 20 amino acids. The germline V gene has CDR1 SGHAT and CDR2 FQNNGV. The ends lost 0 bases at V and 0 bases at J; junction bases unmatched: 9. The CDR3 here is CASSLDPAGQGSSGANVLTF. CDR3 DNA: TGTGCCAGCAGCTTAGATCCCGCCGGACAGGGGAGCTCTGGGGCCAACGTCCTGACTTTC.

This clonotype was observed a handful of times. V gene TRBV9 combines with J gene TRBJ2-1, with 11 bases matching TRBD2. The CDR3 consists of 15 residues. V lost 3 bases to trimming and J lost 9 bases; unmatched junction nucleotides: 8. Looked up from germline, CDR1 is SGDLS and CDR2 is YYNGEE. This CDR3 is CASSGTTSGIGEQFF. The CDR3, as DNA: TGTGCCAGCAGCGGGACGACTAGCGGGATTGGTGAGCAGTTCTTC.

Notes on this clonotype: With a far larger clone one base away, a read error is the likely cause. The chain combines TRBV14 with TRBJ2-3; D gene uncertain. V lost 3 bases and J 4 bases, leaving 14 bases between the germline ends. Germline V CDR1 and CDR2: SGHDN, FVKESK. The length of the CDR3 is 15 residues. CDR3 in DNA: TGTGCCAGCAGCCAGACACCCGACGGCGCAGATACGCAGTATTTT. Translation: CASSQTPDGADTQYF.

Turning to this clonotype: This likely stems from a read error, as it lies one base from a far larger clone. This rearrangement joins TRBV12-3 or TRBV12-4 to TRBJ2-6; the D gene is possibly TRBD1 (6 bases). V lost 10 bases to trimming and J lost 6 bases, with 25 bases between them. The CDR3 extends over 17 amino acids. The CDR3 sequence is CANSGQLTLGPANVLTF. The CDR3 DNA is TGTGCCAACTCTGGACAGTTAACTCTGGGGCCGGCCAACGTCCTGACTTTC.

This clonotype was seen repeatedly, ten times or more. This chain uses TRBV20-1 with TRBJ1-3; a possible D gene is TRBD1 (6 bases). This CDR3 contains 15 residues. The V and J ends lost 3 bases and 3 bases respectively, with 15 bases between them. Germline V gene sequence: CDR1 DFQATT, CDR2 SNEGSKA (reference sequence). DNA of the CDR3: TGCAGTGCTAGTAGCGGGGGCGGGAATGGAAACACCATATATTTT. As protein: CSASSGGGNGNTIYF.

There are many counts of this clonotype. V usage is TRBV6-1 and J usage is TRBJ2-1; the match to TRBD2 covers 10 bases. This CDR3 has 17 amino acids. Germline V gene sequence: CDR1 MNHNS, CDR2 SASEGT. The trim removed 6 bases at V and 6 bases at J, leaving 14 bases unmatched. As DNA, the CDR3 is TGTGCCAGCAGGGTTGTGGGAACTAGCGGGACTTTCAATGAGCAGTTCTTC. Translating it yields CASRVVGTSGTFNEQFF.

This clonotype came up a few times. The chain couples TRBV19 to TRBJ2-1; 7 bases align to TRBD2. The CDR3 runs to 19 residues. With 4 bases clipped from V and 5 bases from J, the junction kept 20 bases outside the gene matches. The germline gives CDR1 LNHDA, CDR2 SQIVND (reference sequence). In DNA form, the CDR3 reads TGTGCCAGTAGTACCAGCAGGACTGGCGGGAGTGGGGGGAACAATGAGCAGTTCTTC. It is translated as CASSTSRTGGSGGNNEQFF.

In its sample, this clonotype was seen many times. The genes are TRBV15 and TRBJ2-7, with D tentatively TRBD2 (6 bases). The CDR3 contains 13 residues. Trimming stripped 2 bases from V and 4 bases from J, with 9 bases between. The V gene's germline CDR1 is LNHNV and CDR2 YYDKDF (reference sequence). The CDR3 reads CATSRSRGYEQYF. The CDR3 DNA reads TGTGCCACCAGCAGAAGCCGGGGGTACGAGCAGTACTTC.

The DNA of the CDR3 is TGCAGTGCTAGAGACCTGTTCTACGAGCAGTACTTC. Translation: CSARDLFYEQYF. V is TRBV20-1 and J is TRBJ2-7; unclear D gene. The V end was cut by 0 bases, the J end by 3 bases, with 6 bases between. CDR1 DFQATT and CDR2 SNEGSKA come from the germline V gene (reference sequence). The CDR3 consists of 12 residues.

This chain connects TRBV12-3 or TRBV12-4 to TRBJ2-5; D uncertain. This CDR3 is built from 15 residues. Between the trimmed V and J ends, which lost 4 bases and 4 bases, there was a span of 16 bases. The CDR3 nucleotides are TGTGCCAGCAGTTACGCTACCACAAAGGGAGAGACCCAGTACTTC. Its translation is CASSYATTKGETQYF.

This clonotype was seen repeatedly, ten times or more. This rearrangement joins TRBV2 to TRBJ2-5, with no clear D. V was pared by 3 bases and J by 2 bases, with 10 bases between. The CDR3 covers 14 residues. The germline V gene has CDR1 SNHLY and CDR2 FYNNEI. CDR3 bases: TGTGCCAGCAGTGACACTCGAACGCAAGAGACCCAGTACTTC. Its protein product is CASSDTRTQETQYF.

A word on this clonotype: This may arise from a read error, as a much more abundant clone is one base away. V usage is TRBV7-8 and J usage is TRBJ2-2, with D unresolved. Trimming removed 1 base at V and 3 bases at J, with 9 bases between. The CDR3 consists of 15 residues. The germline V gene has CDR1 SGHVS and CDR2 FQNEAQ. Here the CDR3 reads CASSLVGADTGELFF. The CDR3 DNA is TGTGCCAGCAGCTTAGTCGGAGCTGACACCGGGGAGCTGTTTTTT.

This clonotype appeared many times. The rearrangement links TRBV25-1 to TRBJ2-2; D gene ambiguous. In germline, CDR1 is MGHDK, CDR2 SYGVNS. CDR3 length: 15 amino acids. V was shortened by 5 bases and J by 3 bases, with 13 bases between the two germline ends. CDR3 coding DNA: TGTGCCAGCAGTCCGCCCGGCGCCTACACCGGGGAGCTGTTTTTT. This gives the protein CASSPPGAYTGELFF.

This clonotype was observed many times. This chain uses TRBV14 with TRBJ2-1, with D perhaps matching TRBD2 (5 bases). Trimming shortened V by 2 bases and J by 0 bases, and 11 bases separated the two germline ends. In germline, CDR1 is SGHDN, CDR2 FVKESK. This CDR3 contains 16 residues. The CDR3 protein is CASSQFQAASYNEQFF. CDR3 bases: TGTGCCAGCAGCCAATTCCAAGCGGCCTCCTACAATGAGCAGTTCTTC.

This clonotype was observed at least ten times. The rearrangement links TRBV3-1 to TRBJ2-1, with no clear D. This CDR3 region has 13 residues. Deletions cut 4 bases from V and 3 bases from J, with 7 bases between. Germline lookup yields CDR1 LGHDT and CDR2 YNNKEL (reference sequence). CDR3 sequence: CASSPDIYNEQFF. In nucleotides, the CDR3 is TGTGCCAGCAGCCCAGACATCTACAATGAGCAGTTCTTC.

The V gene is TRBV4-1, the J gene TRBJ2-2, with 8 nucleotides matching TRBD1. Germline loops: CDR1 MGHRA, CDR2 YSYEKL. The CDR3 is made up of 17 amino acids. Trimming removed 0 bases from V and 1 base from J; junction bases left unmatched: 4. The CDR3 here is CASSQDAGTGNTGELFF. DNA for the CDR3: TGCGCCAGCAGCCAAGATGCCGGGACAGGGAACACCGGGGAGCTGTTTTTT.

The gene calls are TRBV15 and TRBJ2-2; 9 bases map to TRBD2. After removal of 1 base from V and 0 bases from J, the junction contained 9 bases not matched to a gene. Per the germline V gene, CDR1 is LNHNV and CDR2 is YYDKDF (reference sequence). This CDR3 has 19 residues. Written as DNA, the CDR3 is TGTGCCACCAGCAGAGTGGTAGCGGGAGTCCCCTCGAACACCGGGGAGCTGTTTTTT. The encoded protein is CATSRVVAGVPSNTGELFF.

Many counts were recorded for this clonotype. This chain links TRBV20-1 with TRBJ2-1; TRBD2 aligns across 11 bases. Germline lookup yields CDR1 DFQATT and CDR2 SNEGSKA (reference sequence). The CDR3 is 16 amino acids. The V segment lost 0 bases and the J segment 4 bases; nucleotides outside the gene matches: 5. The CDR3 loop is CSARDSIAGGYNEQFF. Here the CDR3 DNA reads TGCAGTGCTAGAGATTCCATAGCGGGAGGGTACAATGAGCAGTTCTTC.

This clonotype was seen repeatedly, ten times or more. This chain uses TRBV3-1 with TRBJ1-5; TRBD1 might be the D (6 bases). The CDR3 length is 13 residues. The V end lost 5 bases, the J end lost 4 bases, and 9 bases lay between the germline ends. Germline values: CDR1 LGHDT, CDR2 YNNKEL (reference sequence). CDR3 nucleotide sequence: TGTGCCAGCAGCGGGACAATTAATCAGCCCCAGCATTTT. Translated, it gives CASSGTINQPQHF.